Below, one T cell receptor (beta chain) is given with its context. All enrollees were roughly 18 to 100 years old and from fewer than 30 US areas. Measured with immunoSEQ multiplex PCR; TCRdb has only the in-frame clones, and not every one. The repertoire holds about 200,000 clones, with 87% as singletons. The data derive from a study of blood T cell repertoires in COVID-19. At the level of the study: T cells, B-cell-depleted T cells, or PBMCs provided the cDNA or gDNA that served as material.

The receptor comes from a woman in her twenties or thirties who had recovered from COVID-19. The specimen sequenced was PBMCs or T cells enriched from blood (not recorded which).

DNA of the CDR3: TGTGCCAGCAGTTTTTCTGGAGGAGGCCGGGCCTACGAGCAGTACTTC. This translates into CASSFSGGGRAYEQYF. The chain carries TRBV6-5 and TRBJ2-7; tentatively, D is TRBD2 (5 bases). The CDR3 extends over 16 amino acids. Germline loops: CDR1 MNHEY, CDR2 SVGAGI. The germline V and J ends were trimmed by 4 bases and 2 bases, with 18 bases remaining between them.